This is a list of T cell receptor beta chains from one sample in a study of Ad26.COV2.S vaccination and SARS-CoV-2 variants. The data were produced by immunoSEQ multiplex PCR, yet TCRdb's version contains in-frame clones alone and is incomplete. The sample yields around 450,000 clones, about 91% seen once. The material was peripheral blood, obtained in a trial of Ad26.COV2.S vaccine versus placebo. Every receptor here comes from a person aged 18 to 59 who received the Ad26.COV2.S COVID-19 vaccine or a placebo. Each CDR3 is given without its conserved first and last residue. A clone size is listed for some rows: how often the clone was seen (once, few, many), or a class if it is expanded.

15	TRBV19	once	TRBJ2-6	ASSTKIQALRANVLT
17	TRBV7-9	-	TRBJ2-1	ASSLTRFTGIESYNEQF
13	TRBV11-2	few	TRBJ1-6	ASSSNLRGNSPLH
9	TRBV12-3/TRBV12-4	-	TRBJ2-7	ASSGVYEQY
13	TRBV9	once	TRBJ1-1	ASSVDPALNTEAF
12	TRBV29-1	-	TRBJ2-1	SVREGTEYGEQF
13	TRBV20-1	-	TRBJ1-4	SASVRSGPGEKLF
15	TRBV14	few	TRBJ2-7	ASSQGGRGTGFYEQY
13	TRBV14	-	TRBJ2-3	ASSQGISPWDTQY
11	TRBV7-8	-	TRBJ2-5	ASSYLTGGSSY
13	TRBV7-9	-	TRBJ2-1	ASSFNSGGANEQF
11	TRBV18	-	TRBJ1-2	ASSPGSGYGYT
11	TRBV6-5	-	TRBJ1-6	ASSHDLSSPLH
11	TRBV5-1	-	TRBJ1-1	ASSLTPGTEAF
10	TRBV5-5	once	TRBJ2-1	ASSSVLNEQF
14	TRBV7-8	-	TRBJ2-7	ASSLVGRGLTYEQY
16	TRBV5-5	once	TRBJ2-2	ASSSRQGVLGGTGELF
12	TRBV5-4	once	TRBJ1-4	ASSLGPLGEKLF
14	TRBV18	-	TRBJ1-1	ASSPPSSGVDTEAF
12	TRBV5-8	-	TRBJ2-3	ASSLVGLTDTQY
13	TRBV7-2	once	TRBJ2-5	ASSLFQRVGETQY
16	TRBV9	-	TRBJ2-1	ASSVTLSSGGAYNEQF
14	TRBV6-2/TRBV6-3	-	TRBJ1-1	ASSYSLPGADTEAF
15	TRBV10-3	-	TRBJ1-5	AISSSSLGPSNQPQH
13	TRBV6-5	-	TRBJ1-3	ASSYGGGRRNTIY
15	TRBV7-8	-	TRBJ2-1	ASSPSPGREYYNEQF
13	TRBV3-1/TRBV3-2	-	TRBJ2-5	ASSQGTGSQETQY
13	TRBV5-5	-	TRBJ1-2	ASSLAWGDGYGYT
12	TRBV7-9	once	TRBJ2-4	ASSAPNVENIQY
13	TRBV5-1	-	TRBJ2-5	ASSLEVNRQETQY
9	TRBV6-6	-	TRBJ2-1	ASSRQGEQF
13	TRBV11-2	-	TRBJ2-1	ASSLGSSSYNEQF
11	TRBV6-5	few	TRBJ1-1	ASTLQGSTEAF
13	TRBV19	-	TRBJ2-7	ASSIGDRDSYEQY
13	TRBV18	-	TRBJ2-7	ASSPTGGLTYEQY
13	TRBV10-3	-	TRBJ1-3	AISVGGYSGNTIY
12	TRBV6-5	-	TRBJ1-2	ASRSAGTAYGYT
11	TRBV6-6	-	TRBJ2-3	ASSYSGSDTQY
15	TRBV18	-	TRBJ1-6	ASSFDPISSYNSPLH
12	TRBV9	-	TRBJ1-4	ASSLAATNEKLF
13	TRBV5-1	once	TRBJ2-2	ASSSPRDGTGELF
13	TRBV9	-	TRBJ1-5	ASSPEGQGDQPQH
15	TRBV5-5	-	TRBJ1-2	ASSYVVRYQANYGYT
8	TRBV6-5	-	TRBJ2-3	ASRGDTQY
10	TRBV6-2/TRBV6-3	-	TRBJ1-2	ASSYRNYGYT
10	TRBV3-1/TRBV3-2	-	TRBJ1-5	ASSDLGEPQH
13	TRBV7-8	-	TRBJ1-3	ASSLRTVSGNTIY
10	TRBV28	-	TRBJ2-1	ASSFSYLEQF
10	TRBV2	-	TRBJ1-3	ATGDHGNTIY
14	TRBV5-1	-	TRBJ2-2	ASSQGDSPHTGELF
13	TRBV11-2	-	TRBJ1-1	ASSLDDRVHTEAF
9	TRBV2	-	TRBJ1-2	ASTFLHGYT
10	TRBV5-6	-	TRBJ2-7	ASSYARDEQY
16	TRBV5-1	-	TRBJ2-1	ASSFAAGGMSSYNEQF